These 25 T cell receptor beta chains originate from one sample sequenced in a study of human T cells and chemical hapten exposure (dated by TCRdb to about 2021). The library was produced with RACE. The instrument given in TCRdb is NextSeq 500. TCRdb handled the public reads itself, with Q25 trimming in fastp and clone calling in MiXCR, and kept productive beta chains. Rows merge per CDR3 protein into single entries with the most common DNA and genes. For this sample the table gives roughly 90,000 distinct CDR3 sequences, of which 8% to 10% were detected only once. The top ten clones comprise less than 4.5% of the sample. Explained via the paper, the time point label denotes: pre-sensitization, week 0. The treatment or condition label for this specimen denotes: therapeutic diphenylcyclopropenone sensitization with weekly scalp DPC. The input for sequencing was whole blood, taken in connection with sensitization to the hapten diphenylcyclopropenone (DPC). The receptors derive from a middle-aged woman with alopecia areata. Some clones in this sample may be carry-over from other donors' samples.

In this sample, this clonotype turned up a few times. The chain has TRBV6-2 or TRBV6-3 and TRBJ2-5; unclear D gene. This CDR3 is 11 amino acids long. Germline CDR1 reads MNHEY; CDR2 reads SVGEGT. The V and J ends lost 2 bases and 6 bases respectively, with 4 bases between them. Written as DNA, the CDR3 is TGTGCCAGCAGTTACAGGAAGACCCAGTACTTC. Protein product: CASSYRKTQYF.

This clonotype was counted a few times. The chain joins TRBV3-1 to TRBJ2-3; 7 nucleotides line up with TRBD2. This CDR3 is 16 amino acids long. Unmatched junction bases numbered 11, after V lost 4 bases and J lost 4 bases. Germline V gene sequence: CDR1 LGHDT, CDR2 YNNKEL (reference sequence). The CDR3 sequence is CASSPTGLTLADTQYF. The CDR3 DNA reads as TGTGCCAGCAGCCCTACGGGACTAACTCTTGCAGATACGCAGTATTTT.

Concerning this clonotype itself: Being one base from a much bigger clone, this may be a read error. The rearrangement links TRBV4-3 to TRBJ2-5, with D possibly matching TRBD2 (5 bases). This CDR3 is 14 amino acids long. V shed 1 base and J shed 10 bases, with 16 bases lying between them. Germline V gene data show CDR1 as LGHNA and CDR2 as YSLEER. The CDR3 reads CASSQGRESDRQYF. The CDR3, as DNA: TGCGCCAGCAGCCAAGGAAGGGAGAGCGACCGCCAGTACTTC.

This clonotype came up many times. V and J are TRBV7-8 and TRBJ2-3, with a tentative D call TRBD1 (6 bases). The germline V gene encodes CDR1 SGHVS and CDR2 FQNEAQ. V shed 0 bases and J shed 9 bases, with 13 bases lying between them. CDR3 length: 14 amino acids. CDR3 amino acids: CASSLAWVQGTQYF. The CDR3, as DNA: TGTGCCAGCAGCTTAGCCTGGGTTCAGGGGACGCAGTATTTT.

This clonotype was counted at least ten times. The V call is TRBV12-3 or TRBV12-4, the J call TRBJ1-1; the D is unclear. This CDR3 has 15 residues. The V end was cut by 5 bases, the J end by 4 bases, with 17 bases between. CDR3 amino acids: CASSGGVGSITEAFF. The CDR3 DNA follows: TGTGCCAGCAGTGGAGGTGTAGGGTCGATCACTGAAGCTTTCTTT.

This chain joins TRBV15 and TRBJ1-3, with TRBD1 matching over 9 bases. The CDR3 is made up of 16 amino acids. Looked up from germline, CDR1 is LNHNV and CDR2 is YYDKDF (reference sequence). The V and J ends lost 0 bases and 8 bases, in that order; junction bases with no gene match: 8. CDR3 DNA sequence: TGTGCCACCAGCAGAGAGGCTGGGGACAGGGCGCACACCATATATTTT. Amino acid sequence: CATSREAGDRAHTIYF.

There are many counts of this clonotype. This rearrangement joins TRBV10-3 to TRBJ2-7; TRBD1 agrees at 8 bases. Germline values: CDR1 ENHRY, CDR2 SYGVKD. Trimming took 2 bases from V and 2 from J; bases not matched to a gene: 8. The CDR3 has 16 residues. As DNA, the CDR3 is TGTGCCATCAGTGAGGAGGGGCAGGGGGCTACCTACGAGCAGTACTTC. Translating it yields CAISEEGQGATYEQYF.

This clonotype was recorded a few times. The chain links TRBV6-5 to TRBJ2-6; TRBD2 agrees at 9 bases. Germline V gene data show CDR1 as MNHEY and CDR2 as SVGAGI. This CDR3 has 16 residues. After removal of 8 bases from V and 1 base from J, the junction contained 6 bases not matched to a gene. The CDR3, as DNA: TGTGCCAGCCGGCCGAGCGGGGGGTCTGGGGCCAACGTCCTGACTTTC. Protein sequence: CASRPSGGSGANVLTF.

This clonotype was counted only a few times. V usage is TRBV5-5 and J usage is TRBJ1-5; TRBD1 matches 8 bases. V dropped 4 bases and J dropped 7; count of bases not matched to a gene: 10. CDR3 length: 15 residues. Germline values: CDR1 SGHKS, CDR2 YYEKEE (reference sequence). The CDR3 sequence: CASSMTGVGRQPQHF. DNA of the CDR3: TGTGCCAGCAGCATGACAGGGGTTGGTAGACAGCCCCAGCATTTT.

This clonotype was seen ten or more times. The chain is built from TRBV6-1 and TRBJ1-2, with 7 bases aligning to TRBD1. V lost 8 bases to trimming and J lost 4 bases; unmatched junction nucleotides: 7. Germline CDR1 and CDR2: MNHNS and SASEGT. The CDR3 runs to 13 residues. This CDR3 reads CASATGVVYGYTF. The CDR3 nucleotides are TGTGCCAGCGCCACAGGGGTGGTCTATGGCTACACCTTC.

The V and J genes are TRBV30 and TRBJ2-2, with D unclear. Deletions cut 3 bases from V and 1 base from J, with 12 bases between. CDR1 and CDR2 from the germline V gene are GTSNPN and SVGIG (reference sequence). The CDR3 has 15 amino acids. The CDR3 sequence is CAWRIPELNTGELFF. CDR3 in DNA: TGTGCCTGGAGAATTCCGGAGCTGAACACCGGGGAGCTGTTTTTT.

The sample holds a few counts of this clonotype. The CDR3 sequence: CASSDDTGELFF. In DNA, the CDR3 is TGTGCCAGCAGTGATGACACCGGGGAGCTGTTTTTT. The chain carries TRBV2 and TRBJ2-2; unclear D gene. The length of the CDR3 is 12 residues. Germline values: CDR1 SNHLY, CDR2 FYNNEI. V was cut by 3 bases and J by 3 bases, with 2 bases left in between.

At least ten counts were recorded for this clonotype. The CDR3 bases are TGTGCCAGCAGCTTAGGCGTGGGGGGCCGTGAGACCCAGTACTTC. It specifies CASSLGVGGRETQYF. The chain links TRBV11-2 to TRBJ2-5, with D possibly called TRBD1 or TRBD2 (6 bases each). Germline assignment: CDR1 SGHAT and CDR2 FQNNGV. V dropped 1 base and J dropped 5 bases, with 14 bases sitting between them. This CDR3 has 15 residues.

This clonotype was recorded at least ten times. The chain combines TRBV30 with TRBJ1-1; maybe TRBD1 (5 bases). The germline V gene has CDR1 GTSNPN and CDR2 SVGIG (reference sequence). Trimming removed 4 bases at V and 5 bases at J, with 20 bases between. CDR3 length: 15 residues. The CDR3 DNA follows: TGTGCCTGGACCAGATTTCGGGGGTTGAGTACTGAAGCTTTCTTT. Protein sequence: CAWTRFRGLSTEAFF. The complete variable domain, with remaining parts taken from reference TRBV30 and TRBJ1-1, reads SQTIHQWPATLVQPVGSPLSLECTVEGTSNPNLYWYRQAAGRGLQLLFYSVGIGQISSEVPQNLSASRPQDRQFILSSKKLLLSDSGFYLCAWTRFRGLSTEAFFGQGTRLTVV.

This clonotype was counted at least ten times. This chain joins TRBV4-3 and TRBJ1-4; D call uncertain. CDR1 and CDR2 from the germline V gene are LGHNA and YSLEER. Trimming took 2 bases from V and 5 from J, leaving 6 bases between them. This CDR3 contains 13 residues. As DNA, the CDR3 is TGCGCCAGCAGCCAAACAGAGAATGAAAAACTGTTTTTT. Its protein product is CASSQTENEKLFF.

This clonotype occurred many times. This sequence joins TRBV10-3 and TRBJ1-1; D call uncertain. Germline CDR1 reads ENHRY; CDR2 reads SYGVKD. V lost 2 bases, J lost 1 base, and 5 bases lay in between. The CDR3 contains 13 residues. The CDR3 here is CAISERGNTEAFF. The DNA for the CDR3 is TGTGCCATCAGTGAGCGGGGGAACACTGAAGCTTTCTTT.

This clonotype was seen at least ten times. This chain joins TRBV5-1 and TRBJ1-1; maybe TRBD1 (5 bases). There are 18 residues in the CDR3. V dropped 2 bases and J dropped 1 base, with 21 bases sitting between them. Germline-derived CDR1 and CDR2 are SGHRS and YFSETQ. The CDR3 here is CASSLRVRATSENTEAFF. The CDR3 coding sequence is TGCGCCAGCAGCTTAAGAGTCAGGGCCACATCTGAGAACACTGAAGCTTTCTTT.

The chain carries TRBV12-5 and TRBJ2-7; 9 bases map to TRBD1. V trimming: 6 bases; J trimming: 2 bases; junction bases outside the gene matches: 11. Germline V lookup: CDR1 LGHNT, CDR2 FRNRAP. This CDR3 is built from 16 residues. CDR3 sequence reads: CASGPPEDRGPYEQYF. The DNA for the CDR3 is TGTGCTAGTGGACCCCCCGAGGACAGGGGTCCCTACGAGCAGTACTTC. Based on the CDR3 plus reference TRBV12-5 and TRBJ2-7, the full variable domain is DARVTQTPRHKVTEMGQEVTMRCQPILGHNTVFWYRQTMMQGLELLAYFRNRAPLDDSGMPKDRFSAEMPDATLATLKIQPSEPRDSAVYFCASGPPEDRGPYEQYFGPGTRLTVT.

In this sample, this clonotype turned up many times. The chain employs TRBV12-3 or TRBV12-4 and TRBJ1-2; weak D call: TRBD1 (6 bases). This CDR3 is 14 amino acids long. The V end was cut by 2 bases, the J end by 4 bases, with 11 bases between. Written as DNA, the CDR3 is TGTGCCAGCAGTTTATGGGGGGGCAGCTATGGCTACACCTTC. The encoded protein is CASSLWGGSYGYTF.

The sample holds a few counts of this clonotype. The chain is built from TRBV7-2 and TRBJ2-3, with 7 bases fitting TRBD1. From germline, CDR1 is SGHTA and CDR2 FQGNSA. CDR3 length: 15 residues. The V gene end was trimmed by 5 bases and the J gene end by 0 bases; junction bases not matched to a gene: 5. The CDR3 DNA sequence: TGTGCCAGCAGCCCCCGACAGGGTAGCACAGATACGCAGTATTTT. Its translation: CASSPRQGSTDTQYF. Together with reference TRBV7-2 and TRBJ2-3, the CDR3 gives the full variable domain: GAGVSQSPSNKVTEKGKDVELRCDPISGHTALYWYRQSLGQGLEFLIYFQGNSAPDKSGLPSDRFSAERTGGSVSTLTIQRTQQEDSAVYLCASSPRQGSTDTQYFGPGTRLTVL.

The V gene is TRBV4-2, the J gene TRBJ2-7, with 9 bases lining up with TRBD1. The CDR3 is 15 residues long. Per germline, CDR1 LGHNA and CDR2 YNFKEQ. The junction had 10 bases not matched to a gene; V was cut back by 3 bases and J by 7 bases. The CDR3 is CASSHEGQGGLEQYF. DNA of the CDR3: TGTGCCAGCAGCCACGAGGGACAGGGTGGTTTGGAGCAGTACTTC.

The chain joins TRBV3-1 to TRBJ1-1; D is unresolved. V lost 4 bases and J 4 bases, leaving 13 bases between the germline ends. Germline V gives CDR1 LGHDT, CDR2 YNNKEL (reference sequence). The CDR3 covers 14 residues. The chain's CDR3 is CASSRTVGSTEAFF. The CDR3 region has the DNA TGTGCCAGCAGCCGGACGGTGGGTTCCACTGAAGCTTTCTTT.

This clonotype was counted at least ten times. The gene calls are TRBV2 and TRBJ2-1, with 11 positions matching TRBD2. Germline loops: CDR1 SNHLY, CDR2 FYNNEI. Trimming at V came to 7 bases and at J to 0 bases, leaving 14 bases not matched to a gene. This CDR3 comprises 19 residues. CDR3 nucleotides: TGTGCCAGCACCGAAGGGGTAGCGGGGGGGTTGAGCTCCTACAATGAGCAGTTCTTC. It translates to CASTEGVAGGLSSYNEQFF.

This clonotype has just a few counts. The chain is built from TRBV7-8 and TRBJ2-2; 9 bases map to TRBD2. The CDR3 has 16 amino acids. The germline CDR1 and CDR2 sequences are SGHVS and FQNEAQ. Trimming cost V 0 bases and J 5 bases; bases outside gene matches: 4. The chain's CDR3 is CASSLAWLAGTGELFF. The DNA for the CDR3 is TGTGCCAGCAGCTTAGCGTGGCTAGCGGGAACCGGGGAGCTGTTTTTT.

A few counts support this clonotype. The CDR3 reads CASSLAGTGMVYTEAFF. The DNA of the CDR3 is TGTGCCAGCAGCTTGGCCGGGACAGGGATGGTGTACACTGAAGCTTTCTTT. The rearrangement joins TRBV5-4 to TRBJ1-1; 9 bases match TRBD1. Germline V gives CDR1 SGHNT, CDR2 YYREEE (reference sequence). Trimming took 0 bases from V and 3 from J; bases not matched to a gene: 9. The CDR3 runs to 17 residues.